What follows are 4 T cell receptor beta chains derived from one specimen sequenced in a study of tumor-infiltrating lymphocytes in primary liver carcinoma. A primer matching the constant region was used to make TCR beta cDNA from approximately 0.55 ug of total RNA. A slightly modified ARM-PCR protocol with three nested multiplex PCR rounds produced these TCR beta libraries. In the first two PCR rounds, TRBV1-TRBV30 forward primers were paired with a C-beta reverse primer, and each round lasted approximately 10 cycles. From the multiplex PCR reads, TCRdb called clonotypes with MiXCR, one entry per CDR3 protein. The table has more than 60,000 distinct CDR3 sequences, more than 60% seen once. Each 20-30 mg portion of unsorted bulk tissue served as the source for co-extraction of RNA and DNA. The sample comprised liver tumor tissue from sampling region 4. Subset here: tumor region T4, right-lateral pole. These receptors were obtained from a man aged 35 to 55 with primary liver carcinoma and hepatitis B virus infection.

CDR3 DNA: TGCAGCGTTGTTGAAGAGATAAGTGAGCAGTACTTC. As protein: CSVVEEISEQYF. The V and J genes are TRBV29-1 and TRBJ2-1; unclear D gene. The J call may be in error: the DNA end matches TRBJ2-7 better. The length of the CDR3 is 12 residues. CDR1 is SQVTM and CDR2 is ANQGSEA in the germline V gene.

In regard to this clonotype: One junction end disagrees with the germline gene, perhaps due to a read error. The rearrangement uses TRBV11-1 and TRBJ2-2, with 9 bases identical to TRBD2. Germline V gives CDR1 SGHAT, CDR2 FQDESV (reference sequence). The CDR3 length is 18 residues. The DNA of the CDR3 is TGTGCCAGAAGCTTAGACACTGCGGCAGGGACTAGCACCGAGGAGCTGTTTTTT. It translates to CARSLDTAAGTSTEELFF.

Comment on this clonotype: The junction departs from the called germline gene at one end, perhaps through a read error. The gene calls are TRBV6-5 and TRBJ2-3; 9 positions agree with TRBD1. Germline V gene data show CDR1 as MNHEY and CDR2 as SVGAGI. CDR3 length: 14 amino acids. The CDR3 nucleotides read TGTACCAGCAGTTCGGACAGGGGTGCTGATACGCAGTATTTT. This translates into CTSSSDRGADTQYF.

The rearrangement links TRBV29-1 to TRBJ1-1; 7 bases map to TRBD1. The V segment lost 6 bases and the J segment 7 bases; nucleotides outside the gene matches: 14. CDR3 size: 14 residues. Germline lookup yields CDR1 SQVTM and CDR2 ANQGSEA. CDR3 residues: CSVRRGLDSIEAFF. Here the CDR3 DNA reads TGCAGCGTCCGAAGGGGGCTTGATAGTATTGAAGCTTTCTTT.